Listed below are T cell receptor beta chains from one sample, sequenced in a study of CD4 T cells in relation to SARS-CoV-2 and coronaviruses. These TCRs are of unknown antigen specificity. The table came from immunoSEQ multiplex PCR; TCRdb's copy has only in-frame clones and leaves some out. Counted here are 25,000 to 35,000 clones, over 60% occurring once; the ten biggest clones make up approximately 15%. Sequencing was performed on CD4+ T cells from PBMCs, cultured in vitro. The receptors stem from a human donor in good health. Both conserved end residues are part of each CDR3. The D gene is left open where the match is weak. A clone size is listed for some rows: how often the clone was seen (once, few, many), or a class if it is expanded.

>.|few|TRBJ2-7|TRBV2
TGTGCCAGCAGACTGGACCGCAGCTCCTACGAGCAGTACTTC
CASRLDRSSYEQYF
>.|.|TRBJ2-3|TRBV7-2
TGTGCCAGCAGCACGTTGGGACGGCTATTCACAGATACGCAGTATTTT
CASSTLGRLFTDTQYF
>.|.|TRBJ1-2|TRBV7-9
TGTGCCAGCAGCTTAGCGTTGGCATACGATGGCTACACCTTC
CASSLALAYDGYTF
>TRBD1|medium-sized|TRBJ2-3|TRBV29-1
TGCAGCGTGGCTCAGGGGGGCACAGATACGCAGTATTTT
CSVAQGGTDTQYF
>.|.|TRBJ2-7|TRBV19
TGTGCCAGTAGTATAGCACAGGCGGAAGCGTCCTACGAGCAGTACTTC
CASSIAQAEASYEQYF
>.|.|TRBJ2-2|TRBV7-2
TGTGCCAGCTGCCCACGAGCCGGGGAGCTGTTTTTT
CASCPRAGELFF
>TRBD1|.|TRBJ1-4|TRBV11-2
TGTGCCAGCAGCTTAGATAGGGGGCTCATCGGTGAAAAACTGTTTTTT
CASSLDRGLIGEKLFF
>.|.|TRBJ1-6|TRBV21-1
TGTGCCAGCAGCCAAAAAAAGGGGAATAATTCACCCCTCCACTTT
CASSQKKGNNSPLHF
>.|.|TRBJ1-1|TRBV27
TGTGCCAGCAGTCCCAGGACAGTTTGGGGCACTGAAGCTTTCTTT
CASSPRTVWGTEAFF
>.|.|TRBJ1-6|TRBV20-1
TGCAGTGCTAGTATATCGTGGGATTCACCCCTCCACTTT
CSASISWDSPLHF
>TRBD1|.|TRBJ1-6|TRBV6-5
TGTGCCAGCAGCGCCGGGACAGGAGACTCCTCACCCCTCCACTTT
CASSAGTGDSSPLHF